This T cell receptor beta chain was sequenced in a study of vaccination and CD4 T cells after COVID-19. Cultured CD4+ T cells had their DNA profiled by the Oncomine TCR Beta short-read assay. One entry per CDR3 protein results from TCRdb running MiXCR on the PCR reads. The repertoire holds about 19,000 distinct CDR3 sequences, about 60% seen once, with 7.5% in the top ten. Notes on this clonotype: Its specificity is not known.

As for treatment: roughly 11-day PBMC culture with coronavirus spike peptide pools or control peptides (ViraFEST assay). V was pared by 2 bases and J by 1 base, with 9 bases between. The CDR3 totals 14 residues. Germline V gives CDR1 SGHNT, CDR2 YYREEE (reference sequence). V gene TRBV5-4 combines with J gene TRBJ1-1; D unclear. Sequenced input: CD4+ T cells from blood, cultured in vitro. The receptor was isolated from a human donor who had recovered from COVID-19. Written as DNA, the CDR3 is TGTGCCAGCAGCTTAATGTCGGCGAACACTGAAGCTTTCTTT. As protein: CASSLMSANTEAFF. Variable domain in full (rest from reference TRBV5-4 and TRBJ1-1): ETGVTQSPTHLIKTRGQQVTLRCSSQSGHNTVSWYQQALGQGPQFIFQYYREEENGRGNFPPRFSGLQFPNYSSELNVNALELDDSALYLCASSLMSANTEAFFGQGTRLTVV.